The 28 T cell receptor beta chains listed next were all sequenced from one sample in a study of early T cells in non-severe SARS-CoV-2 infection. Each CDR3 protein gets one entry after TCRdb re-called the 5' RACE reads with MiXCR. This table holds some 54,000 distinct CDR3 sequences, more than 9.5% found once. The sequencing sample was made of whole blood. These receptors came from an adult who was a healthcare worker with PCR-confirmed SARS-CoV-2 infection or an uninfected control (not recorded which).

This rearrangement joins TRBV9 to TRBJ1-1; D uncertain. The CDR3 totals 12 residues. In germline, CDR1 is SGDLS, CDR2 YYNGEE. V lost 3 bases and J lost 6, with 9 bases in between. CDR3 coding DNA: TGTGCCAGCAGCGCACCCGGAGCTGAAGCTTTCTTT. Protein product: CASSAPGAEAFF.

This clonotype has just a few counts. The chain links TRBV14 to TRBJ2-2, with D possibly being TRBD2 (6 bases). Germline V gene lookup returns CDR1 SGHDN and CDR2 FVKESK. V was clipped by 1 base and J by 5 bases, with 11 bases between them. This CDR3 has 15 amino acids. The CDR3 sequence: CASSQVGRGTGELFF. The CDR3 region has the DNA TGTGCCAGCAGCCAAGTCGGGAGAGGGACCGGGGAGCTGTTTTTT.

There are many counts of this clonotype. The J gene is TRBJ2-2, the V gene TRBV6-6, with 8 bases identical to TRBD2. This CDR3 has 17 residues. Unmatched junction bases numbered 15, after V lost 7 bases and J lost 5 bases. Germline V CDR1 and CDR2: MNHNY, SVGAGI (reference sequence). CDR3 nucleotide sequence: TGTGCCAGCACCCGAGGTCCCCAGCGGGAGAAGACCGGGGAGCTGTTTTTT. Protein: CASTRGPQREKTGELFF.

The V and J genes are TRBV15 and TRBJ2-2, with 12 positions matching TRBD2. Germline V gives CDR1 LNHNV, CDR2 YYDKDF (reference sequence). V shed 11 bases, J shed 5 bases, and the junction held 6 bases outside the gene matches. The CDR3 is made up of 14 amino acids. The CDR3 loop reads CAVWTSGNTGELFF. The CDR3 nucleotides read TGTGCCGTATGGACTAGCGGGAATACCGGGGAGCTGTTTTTT.

This clonotype was counted only a few times. This sequence joins TRBV7-2 and TRBJ2-4; possible D gene TRBD1, 6 bases. Per germline, CDR1 SGHTA and CDR2 FQGNSA. The CDR3 extends over 12 amino acids. The germline V and J ends were trimmed by 2 bases and 10 bases, with 9 bases remaining between them. In DNA form, the CDR3 reads TGTGCCAGCAGCTTAAAGGGGGAGATTCAGTACTTC. It yields the protein CASSLKGEIQYF.

This clonotype is medium-sized within its sample. CDR3 nucleotide sequence: TGTGCCAGCACTTCCTTAACAGTAGCCTACGAGCAGTACTTC. Translated, it gives CASTSLTVAYEQYF. The V gene is TRBV27, the J gene TRBJ2-7, with unresolved D. V was pared by 7 bases and J by 2 bases, with 15 bases between. The CDR3 runs 14 residues. The germline CDR1 and CDR2 sequences are MNHEY and SMNVEV (reference sequence).

Here the CDR3 reads CASSDPGTRDEQYF. CDR3 DNA sequence: TGTGCCAGCTCCGATCCCGGGACACGGGACGAGCAGTACTTC. V and J are TRBV12-3 or TRBV12-4 and TRBJ2-7; D might be TRBD1 (6 bases). The V end was cut by 8 bases, the J end by 5 bases, with 19 bases between. The CDR3 loop spans 14 amino acids.

This clonotype is labeled medium-sized. The V gene is TRBV3-1, the J gene TRBJ2-1, with D possibly matching TRBD1 (5 bases). The ends were cut back, 0 bases at V and 6 bases at J, with 12 bases in the middle. Per the germline V gene, CDR1 is LGHDT and CDR2 is YNNKEL (reference sequence). The CDR3 extends over 15 amino acids. CDR3 in DNA: TGTGCCAGCAGCCAAGATGGGGCTAGGAGCAATGAGCAGTTCTTC. It translates to CASSQDGARSNEQFF.

The genes are TRBV9 and TRBJ2-7, with unresolved D. The germline V gene encodes CDR1 SGDLS and CDR2 YYNGEE. The length of the CDR3 is 16 residues. Trimming shortened V by 7 bases and J by 1 base, and 21 bases separated the two germline ends. The chain's CDR3 is CASLTGILAISYEQYF. The CDR3 region has the DNA TGTGCCAGCTTGACCGGCATCCTCGCGATATCCTACGAGCAGTACTTC.

This clonotype was seen at least ten times. The CDR3 is CASSYRGTGPDTEAFF. Here the CDR3 DNA reads TGTGCCAGCAGTTACAGGGGAACTGGCCCTGACACTGAAGCTTTCTTT. This chain links TRBV6-2 or TRBV6-3 with TRBJ1-1, with a possible D match to TRBD1 (5 bases). Germline V gene lookup returns CDR1 MNHEY and CDR2 SVGEGT. This CDR3 contains 16 residues. The V gene lost 2 bases and the J gene lost 3 bases, with 16 bases spanning the gap.

This clonotype was seen only a few times. The chain links TRBV6-6 to TRBJ2-1; D not certain. CDR3 size: 15 residues. V lost 0 bases and J lost 3, with 9 bases in between. Germline V gene data show CDR1 as MNHNY and CDR2 as SVGAGI (reference sequence). The CDR3 DNA reads TGTGCCAGCAGTTACTCCGCCGGAATCTACAATGAGCAGTTCTTC. It yields the protein CASSYSAGIYNEQFF.

This clonotype showed up just a few times. The rearrangement links TRBV2 to TRBJ2-2, with a weak D call TRBD2 (6 bases). Per germline, CDR1 SNHLY and CDR2 FYNNEI. The CDR3 sequence is 14 residues long. Trimming pared 6 bases from V and 2 bases from J, leaving 10 bases between. CDR3 DNA: TGTGCCAGCAGATTAGCGGTTAACACCGGGGAGCTGTTTTTT. Protein: CASRLAVNTGELFF.

By share of the sample, this clonotype is medium-sized (0.01 to 0.1%). The chain is built from TRBV29-1 and TRBJ1-1, with no clear D. CDR3 length: 11 residues. Germline lookup yields CDR1 SQVTM and CDR2 ANQGSEA. Trimming shortened V by 4 bases and J by 4 bases, and 7 bases separated the two germline ends. For the CDR3, the DNA is TGCAGCGTTGCACGAGTCACTGAAGCTTTCTTT. This translates into CSVARVTEAFF.

This clonotype was observed at least ten times. The rearrangement joins TRBV5-5 to TRBJ1-1; possible D gene TRBD1, 5 bases. V lost 4 bases to trimming and J lost 4 bases, with 14 bases between them. The CDR3 extends over 14 amino acids. The germline V gene encodes CDR1 SGHKS and CDR2 YYEKEE (reference sequence). CDR3 region: CASSRMGGITEAFF. The CDR3 nucleotides are TGTGCCAGCAGCCGCATGGGGGGAATCACTGAAGCTTTCTTT.

This clonotype was seen a few times. The CDR3 DNA is TGTGCCATCTTGGGGTCACTAGGTCCCTCCGGGGAGCTGTTTTTT. Translated: CAILGSLGPSGELFF. The rearrangement links TRBV2 to TRBJ2-2; TRBD2 might be the D (5 bases). Per germline, CDR1 SNHLY and CDR2 FYNNEI. V was clipped by 10 bases and J by 6 bases, with 21 bases between them. CDR3 length: 15 amino acids.

This clonotype appeared a few times. This rearrangement joins TRBV20-1 to TRBJ1-5; 7 bases align to TRBD1. The CDR3 is 12 residues long. The V gene's germline CDR1 is DFQATT and CDR2 SNEGSKA (reference sequence). The CDR3: CSRGTGNQPQHF. The CDR3 DNA reads TGCAGCAGGGGGACCGGCAATCAGCCCCAGCATTTT.

This clonotype turned up a few times. The gene calls are TRBV6-1 and TRBJ1-1; D uncertain. Trimming pared 3 bases from V and 5 bases from J, leaving 4 bases between. Germline V gives CDR1 MNHNS, CDR2 SASEGT. CDR3 length: 11 amino acids. CDR3 coding DNA: TGTGCCAGCAGTGAGTTAACTGAAGCTTTCTTT. As protein: CASSELTEAFF.

This clonotype came up many times. The rearrangement joins TRBV6-1 to TRBJ1-2, with unresolved D. The germline V gene encodes CDR1 MNHNS and CDR2 SASEGT. Trimming pared 8 bases from V and 7 bases from J, leaving 17 bases between. The CDR3 is 13 residues long. CDR3 residues: CASRQEFSSGYTF. DNA of the CDR3: TGTGCCAGCCGCCAAGAGTTTAGTAGTGGCTACACCTTC.

This clonotype was observed a few times. V and J are TRBV28 and TRBJ1-4; tentatively, D is TRBD1 (5 bases). V lost 7 bases and J 5 bases, leaving 11 bases between the germline ends. The germline V gene encodes CDR1 MDHEN and CDR2 SYDVKM. The CDR3 spans 13 residues. The chain's CDR3 is CASNGGPNEKLFF. In nucleotides, the CDR3 is TGTGCCAGCAACGGGGGACCGAATGAAAAACTGTTTTTT.

This clonotype was observed a few times. This rearrangement joins TRBV7-2 to TRBJ2-5; no reliable D call. V was clipped by 5 bases and J by 1 base, with 14 bases between them. Germline CDR1 is SGHTA and CDR2 is FQGNSA. The CDR3 has 15 residues. The CDR3 coding sequence is TGTGCCAGCAGCCCCCAGGCGTCGGCCCAAGAGACCCAGTACTTC. It encodes CASSPQASAQETQYF.

By share, this clonotype counts as medium-sized. The chain carries TRBV12-3 or TRBV12-4 and TRBJ1-1; no clear D gene. The CDR3 runs 14 residues. V was shortened by 5 bases and J by 5 bases, with 15 bases between the two germline ends. The CDR3 nucleotides read TGTGCCAGCAGTCTTCAGGTTCGAGGGACTGAAGCTTTCTTT. It is translated as CASSLQVRGTEAFF.

This clonotype was counted at least ten times. The gene calls are TRBV9 and TRBJ2-7, with TRBD2 identical over 8 bases. J was trimmed by 9 bases and V by 0 bases; bases with no gene match: 11. The V gene's germline CDR1 is SGDLS and CDR2 YYNGEE. This CDR3 contains 15 residues. CDR3 nucleotides: TGTGCCAGCAGCGTAGAAGGAGGGGGACTAGACTCGCAGTACTTC. Protein sequence: CASSVEGGGLDSQYF.

This clonotype was detected a few times. The chain links TRBV20-1 to TRBJ2-5, with 9 bases aligning to TRBD2. The length of the CDR3 is 15 residues. The germline V gene encodes CDR1 DFQATT and CDR2 SNEGSKA (reference sequence). V shed 0 bases, J shed 3 bases, and the junction held 5 bases outside the gene matches. CDR3 nucleotides: TGCAGTGCTAGAGAGACAGCGGGAGGCAAAGAGACCCAGTACTTC. Translation: CSARETAGGKETQYF.

This clonotype was detected ten times or more. The genes are TRBV4-1 and TRBJ1-3; 7 bases match TRBD1. The CDR3 has 15 residues. V trimming: 3 bases; J trimming: 5 bases; junction bases outside the gene matches: 7. In germline, CDR1 is MGHRA, CDR2 YSYEKL. CDR3 protein: CASSQQTGDRNTIYF. The CDR3 DNA reads as TGCGCCAGCAGCCAGCAAACAGGGGATAGAAACACCATATATTTT.

There are many counts of this clonotype. This chain links TRBV28 with TRBJ2-3, with a tentative D call TRBD1 (5 bases). This CDR3 spans 16 amino acids. V gave up 5 bases and J gave up 3 bases, with 18 bases separating them. Germline V lookup: CDR1 MDHEN, CDR2 SYDVKM. The CDR3 sequence is CASSPTPGKGTDTQYF. The CDR3 DNA reads as TGTGCCAGCAGTCCCACCCCAGGGAAGGGGACAGATACGCAGTATTTT. Drawing the rest from reference TRBV28 and TRBJ2-3, the complete variable domain is DVKVTQSSRYLVKRTGEKVFLECVQDMDHENMFWYRQDPGLGLRLIYFSYDVKMKEKGDIPEGYSVSREKKERFSLILESASTNQTSMYLCASSPTPGKGTDTQYFGPGTRLTVL.

The chain uses TRBV25-1 and TRBJ2-5, with 9 bases aligning to TRBD1. The CDR3 has 14 amino acids. Trimming removed 4 bases from V and 6 bases from J; junction bases left unmatched: 6. Germline V gives CDR1 MGHDK, CDR2 SYGVNS. In nucleotides, the CDR3 is TGTGCCAGCAGTGTACCGGGACAGGGAAAGACCCAGTACTTC. Amino acids: CASSVPGQGKTQYF.

This clonotype was detected a few times. The CDR3 DNA is TGTGCCAGCAGTTTCCCTGGGGATTCCGAGCAGTACTTC. This encodes CASSFPGDSEQYF. The rearrangement joins TRBV12-3 or TRBV12-4 to TRBJ2-7; no clear D. This CDR3 has 13 amino acids. Trimming pared 3 bases from V and 6 bases from J, leaving 12 bases between.

Ten or more counts support this clonotype. The rearrangement uses TRBV28 and TRBJ2-7, with D possibly being TRBD1 (6 bases). Trimming stripped 6 bases from V and 3 bases from J, with 15 bases between. The CDR3 has 14 amino acids. CDR1 is MDHEN, CDR2 SYDVKM, per germline. In DNA form, the CDR3 reads TGTGCCAGCAGGGAACAGGGTCGGAACTACGAGCAGTACTTC. Amino acid sequence: CASREQGRNYEQYF.